These 22 T cell receptor beta chains were all obtained from the same sample, sequenced in a study of T cell clonality in common variable immunodeficiency. Assay used: immunoSEQ multiplex PCR; TCRdb lists only in-frame clones, some missing. The sample was found to contain about 45,000 clones, and every one recurs. Sequenced: peripheral blood mononuclear cells. The receptors here all came from a person between 18 and 70 years old in good health.

This clone was seen many times. The CDR3 end is not reached by the read, which stops 3 residues before it; the germline J gene fills it in. The gene calls are TRBV20-1 and TRBJ2-3; tentative D call: TRBD2 (6 bases). Germline CDR1 reads DFQATT; CDR2 reads SNEGSKA (reference sequence). V was pared by 5 bases and J by 6 bases, with 18 bases between. This CDR3 has 14 amino acids. The sequenced CDR3 bases are TGCAGTGCTTATCGTAGCGGCGGGTGGGATACG. It encodes CSAYRSGGWDT. The whole CDR3 is CSAYRSGGWDTQYF.

As to this clone: The CDR3 extends 3 residues past the end of the read, so its final part is completed from the germline J gene. The chain has TRBV5-8 and TRBJ1-2; 7 nucleotides agree with TRBD1. The CDR3 consists of 14 residues. Per germline, CDR1 SGHTS and CDR2 YDEGEE. The trim removed 4 bases at V and 5 bases at J, leaving 8 bases unmatched. CDR3 DNA, as far as it was read: TGTGCCAGCAGCCCCCCAGGGGGACCTTATGGC. Encoded protein: CASSPPGGPYG. The complete CDR3 protein is CASSPPGGPYGYTF.

This clone was seen ten or more times. The read ends 3 residues shy of where the CDR3 ends; the end is completed using the germline J gene. The chain is built from TRBV7-2 and TRBJ2-5; 10 positions agree with TRBD2. Looked up from germline, CDR1 is SGHTA and CDR2 is FQGNSA. The CDR3 covers 15 residues. J was trimmed by 7 bases and V by 5 bases; bases with no gene match: 10. Partial CDR3 DNA: TGTGCCAGCAGCGCTTCTAGCGGGGGTGCCCCGACC. Encoded protein: CASSASSGGAPT. The whole CDR3 sequence reads CASSASSGGAPTQYF. The full variable domain, in which reference TRBV7-2 and TRBJ2-5 provide the parts outside the CDR3, is GAGVSQSPSNKVTEKGKDVELRCDPISGHTALYWYRQSLGQGLEFLIYFQGNSAPDKSGLPSDRFSAERTGGSVSTLTIQRTQQEDSAVYLCASSASSGGAPTQYFGPGTRLLVL.

The table lists this clone with many counts. With the read ending 3 residues before the CDR3 end, the germline J gene is used to fill in that end. The V call is TRBV6-2 or TRBV6-3, the J call TRBJ1-5; D possibly corresponds to TRBD1 (5 bases). Germline V gene lookup returns CDR1 MNHEY and CDR2 SVGEGT. The V and J ends lost 4 bases and 7 bases respectively, with 14 bases between them. The CDR3 has 14 residues. Partial CDR3 DNA: TGTGCCAGCAGTTTACCTAGGGGTATACAGCCC. Translation gives CASSLPRGIQP. The entire CDR3 sequence reads CASSLPRGIQPQHF.

The table lists this clone with many counts. One end of the junction fails to match germline, which may point to a read error. The CDR3 end lies 3 residues beyond the end of the read and is filled in from the germline J gene. The chain has TRBV7-7 and TRBJ1-5; no clear D. The CDR3 extends over 13 amino acids. CDR1 SSHAT and CDR2 FNYEAQ come from the germline V gene (reference sequence). CDR3 DNA (partial): TGTGCTAGCAGCTTAAGCCCCAATCAGCCC. It encodes CASSLSPNQP. The whole CDR3 protein is CASSLSPNQPQHF.

This clone was recorded many times. Mismatch with germline at one junction end may stem from a read error. The read terminates 3 residues ahead of where the CDR3 ends, so the germline J gene completes it. V and J are TRBV4-2 and TRBJ1-6; tentative D call: TRBD1 (5 bases). This CDR3 has 15 amino acids. The germline V gene has CDR1 LGHNA and CDR2 YNFKEQ. Partial CDR3 DNA: TGCGCCAGCAGCCAAGACGGTCGGACAAATTCACCC. This translates into CASSQDGRTNSP. The whole CDR3 protein is CASSQDGRTNSPLHF.

This clone was picked up many times. The CDR3 end lies 3 residues beyond the end of the read and is filled in from the germline J gene. The rearrangement uses TRBV19 and TRBJ1-1, with D possibly TRBD1 on 6 matching bases. The CDR3 is made up of 16 amino acids. Germline-derived CDR1 and CDR2 are LNHDA and SQIVND (reference sequence). The V and J ends lost 5 bases and 1 base respectively, with 17 bases between them. The CDR3 DNA, read in part, is TGTGCCAGTAGTTTATCCCCAGGGGAAGGGAACACTGAA. Protein: CASSLSPGEGNTE. The CDR3 reads in full as CASSLSPGEGNTEAFF.

This clone came up many times. Coverage ceases 3 residues before the CDR3 finishes, and the germline J gene fills in the end. The rearrangement joins TRBV6-2 or TRBV6-3 to TRBJ1-5; 7 nucleotides agree with TRBD1. Germline V lookup: CDR1 MNHEY, CDR2 SVGEGT. There are 14 residues in the CDR3. After removal of 4 bases from V and 5 bases from J, the junction contained 5 bases not matched to a gene. This CDR3 reads CASSSGTVYQPQHF. Incomplete CDR3 DNA: TGTGCCAGCAGTTCCGGGACAGTTTATCAGCCC.

This clone was counted many times. Sequencing ends 3 residues short of the CDR3 end; the germline J gene provides the rest. The rearrangement uses TRBV28 and TRBJ1-1; 8 positions match TRBD1. Unmatched junction bases numbered 6, after V lost 2 bases and J lost 4 bases. Germline V gene sequence: CDR1 MDHEN, CDR2 SYDVKM. This CDR3 region has 15 residues. CDR3 residues: CASSLQTGAGTEAFF. The CDR3 DNA, read in part, is TGTGCCAGCAGTTTACAGACAGGGGCTGGCACTGAA.

This clone has ten or more counts. The read finishes 3 residues shy of the CDR3 end, and the germline J gene is used to complete it. The chain combines TRBV20-1 with TRBJ2-3; 8 bases match TRBD1. The length of the CDR3 is 12 residues. V trimming: 5 bases; J trimming: 6 bases; junction bases outside the gene matches: 4. The V gene's germline CDR1 is DFQATT and CDR2 SNEGSKA (reference sequence). CDR3 DNA, as far as it was read: TGCAGTGCTCCGGACAGGGCTGATACG. This gives the protein CSAPDRADT. In full, the CDR3 is CSAPDRADTQYF.

This clone showed up many times. From the germline J gene comes the end of the CDR3, since the read stops 3 residues before it. This rearrangement joins TRBV29-1 to TRBJ1-3, with 8 bases matching TRBD1. Germline trimming cut 4 bases from V and 1 base from J; bases unmatched to any gene: 6. The CDR3 is made up of 15 amino acids. The germline V gene encodes CDR1 SQVTM and CDR2 ANQGSEA. The CDR3 reads CSVAGGQGSGNTIYF. CDR3 bases read: TGCAGCGTTGCGGGAGGACAGGGATCTGGAAACACC. Full variable domain (missing parts from reference TRBV29-1 and TRBJ1-3): SAVISQKPSRDICQRGTSLTIQCQVDSQVTMMFWYRQQPGQSLTLIATANQGSEATYESGFVIDKFPISRPNLTFSTLTVSNMSPEDSSIYLCSVAGGQGSGNTIYFGEGSWLTVV.

The sample holds many counts of this clone. CDR3 sequence: CASSEEGRWGQGAYEQYF. CDR3 DNA, as far as it was read: TGTGCCAGCAGTGAAGAGGGGAGGTGGGGACAGGGGGCCTACGAG. This chain links TRBV6-1 with TRBJ2-7, with 11 bases that match TRBD1. The read halts 3 residues ahead of the CDR3 end, with the missing end drawn from the germline J gene. CDR1 and CDR2 (germline): MNHNS, SASEGT. V gave up 1 base and J gave up 2 bases; unmatched junction bases: 10. The CDR3 runs 18 residues.

This clone came up many times. The part of the CDR3 DNA that was read is TGTGCCACATCCATCCAGGGGAACACTGAA. It encodes CATSIQGNTE. The CDR3 in full is CATSIQGNTEAFF. The chain uses TRBV2 and TRBJ1-1; tentatively, D is TRBD1 (5 bases). Read coverage stops 3 residues before the CDR3 terminus; the germline J gene supplies the remainder. Germline CDR1 is SNHLY and CDR2 is FYNNEI. Trimming stripped 10 bases from V and 1 base from J, with 13 bases between. There are 13 residues in the CDR3.

This clone was picked up many times. The CDR3 end is not reached by the read, which stops 3 residues before it; the germline J gene fills it in. This chain links TRBV11-2 with TRBJ1-4; 7 bases align to TRBD1. The length of the CDR3 is 12 residues. CDR1 is SGHAT and CDR2 is FQNNGV in the germline V gene. CDR3 region: CASSSDRARLFF. The sequenced CDR3 bases are TGTGCCAGCAGCTCCGACAGGGCTAGA.

This clone was seen at least ten times. The read halts 3 residues ahead of the CDR3 end, with the missing end drawn from the germline J gene. The chain couples TRBV2 to TRBJ2-3, with no clear D. CDR1 and CDR2 (germline): SNHLY, FYNNEI. Trimming left V 2 bases short and J 5 bases short, with 20 bases between. The CDR3 runs 17 residues. The CDR3 reads CASSEIGTRVKGDTQYF. The part of the CDR3 DNA that was read is TGTGCCAGCAGTGAAATCGGTACAAGGGTAAAGGGAGATACG.

This clone was seen ten or more times. The read ends 3 residues before the CDR3 terminus; that terminus is restored from the germline J gene. The chain recombines TRBV5-4 with TRBJ2-5; the match to TRBD2 covers 8 bases. The CDR3 consists of 16 residues. J gave up 4 bases and V 0 bases, and 8 bases lay outside the gene matches. Germline V gene data show CDR1 as SGHNT and CDR2 as YYREEE (reference sequence). CDR3: CASSLGWREEGETQYF. The CDR3 DNA, read in part, is TGTGCCAGCAGCTTGGGATGGCGGGAGGAGGGAGAGACC.

This clone was counted at least ten times. The read ends 3 residues early relative to the CDR3; the germline J gene fills the gap. The chain joins TRBV7-2 to TRBJ1-5; TRBD1 might be the D (6 bases). V dropped 6 bases and J dropped 5 bases, with 17 bases sitting between them. The CDR3 is 15 amino acids. Germline-derived CDR1 and CDR2 are SGHTA and FQGNSA. The part of the CDR3 DNA that was read is TGTGCCAGCAGTCGAGGCGGACAGCAATATCAGCCC. It encodes CASSRGGQQYQP. The complete CDR3 sequence is CASSRGGQQYQPQHF.

This clone was detected ten times or more. The read ends 3 residues early relative to the CDR3; the germline J gene fills the gap. The chain combines TRBV11-2 with TRBJ2-7; D call uncertain. From germline, CDR1 is SGHAT and CDR2 FQNNGV. The CDR3 contains 14 residues. V was pared by 1 base and J by 0 bases, with 7 bases between. The part of the CDR3 DNA that was read is TGTGCCAGCAGCTTAGTGCGGAGCTCCTACGAG. Translating gives CASSLVRSSYE. From start to end, the CDR3 is CASSLVRSSYEQYF.

This clone was seen more than once but under ten times. The CDR3 is cut off 3 residues early in the read; its end comes from the germline J gene. This rearrangement joins TRBV6-2 or TRBV6-3 to TRBJ1-2, with a possible D match to TRBD1 (5 bases). The CDR3 totals 14 residues. Germline V gene data show CDR1 as MNHEY and CDR2 as SVGEGT. V lost 0 bases, J lost 6 bases, and 11 bases lay in between. The CDR3 DNA, read in part, is TGTGCCAGCAGTTACTCCGCCCGGGGGGATGGC. Its protein product is CASSYSARGDG. The complete CDR3 reads CASSYSARGDGYTF.

The table lists this clone with many counts. Read data end 3 residues before the CDR3 end; the end is taken from the germline J gene. This chain connects TRBV5-1 to TRBJ2-3; D remains unclear. Trimming stripped 1 base from V and 2 bases from J, with 8 bases between. The CDR3 sequence is 14 residues long. Per germline, CDR1 SGHRS and CDR2 YFSETQ. CDR3 sequence: CASSLTPPTDTQYF. The sequenced part of the CDR3 DNA is TGCGCCAGCAGCTTGACACCCCCCACAGATACG.

This clone appeared a few times. The observed sequence ends 3 residues before the CDR3 terminus, with the missing tail filled in from the germline J gene. This chain links TRBV19 with TRBJ1-3, with TRBD1 matching 8 bases. Per germline, CDR1 LNHDA and CDR2 SQIVND (reference sequence). The length of the CDR3 is 16 residues. Trimming at V came to 5 bases and at J to 3 bases, leaving 9 bases not matched to a gene. The covered CDR3 bases are TGTGCCAGTAGTGTTATCGGGACAGGTTTTGGAAACACC. Its protein product is CASSVIGTGFGNT. The entire CDR3 reads CASSVIGTGFGNTIYF. The variable domain in full, completed from reference TRBV19 and TRBJ1-3, reads DGGITQSPKYLFRKEGQNVTLSCEQNLNHDAMYWYRQDPGQGLRLIYYSQIVNDFQKGDIAEGYSVSREKKESFPLTVTSAQKNPTAFYLCASSVIGTGFGNTIYFGEGSWLTVV.

In this sample, this clone turned up many times. The read ends 3 residues early relative to the CDR3; the germline J gene fills the gap. The chain combines TRBV20-1 with TRBJ1-2; no clear D. Trimming stripped 0 bases from V and 0 bases from J, with 11 bases between. Germline V gene lookup returns CDR1 DFQATT and CDR2 SNEGSKA (reference sequence). This CDR3 is built from 15 residues. CDR3 sequence reads: CSARDLTGPNYGYTF. The CDR3 DNA, read in part, is TGCAGTGCTAGAGATCTAACGGGTCCTAACTATGGC.